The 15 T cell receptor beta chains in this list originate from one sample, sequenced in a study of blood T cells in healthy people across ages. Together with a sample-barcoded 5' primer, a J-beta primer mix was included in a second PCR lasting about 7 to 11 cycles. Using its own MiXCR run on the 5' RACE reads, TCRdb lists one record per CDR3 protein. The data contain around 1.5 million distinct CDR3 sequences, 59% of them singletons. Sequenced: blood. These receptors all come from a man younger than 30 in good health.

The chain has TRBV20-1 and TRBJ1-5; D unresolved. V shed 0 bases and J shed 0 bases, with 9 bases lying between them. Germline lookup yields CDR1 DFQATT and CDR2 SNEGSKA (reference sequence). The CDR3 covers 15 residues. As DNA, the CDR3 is TGCAGTGCTAGAGATGATAGTTATAGCAATCAGCCCCAGCATTTT. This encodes CSARDDSYSNQPQHF.

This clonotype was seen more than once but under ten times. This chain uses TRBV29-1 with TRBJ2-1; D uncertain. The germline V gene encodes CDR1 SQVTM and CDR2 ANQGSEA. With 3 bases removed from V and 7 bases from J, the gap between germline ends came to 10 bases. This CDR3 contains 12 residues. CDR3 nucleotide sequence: TGCAGCGTTGAGAACAGTGCGAATGAGCAGTTCTTC. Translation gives CSVENSANEQFF.

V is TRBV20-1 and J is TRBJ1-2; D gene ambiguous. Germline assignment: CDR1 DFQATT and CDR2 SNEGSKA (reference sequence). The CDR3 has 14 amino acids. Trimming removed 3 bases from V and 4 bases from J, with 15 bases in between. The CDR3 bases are TGCAGTGCTAGCGGCAGTCAGTTGGGCTATGGCTACACCTTC. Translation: CSASGSQLGYGYTF.

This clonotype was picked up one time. CDR3 DNA: TGTGCCAGCAGTTACTTTCAGGGGGCGACCCCAGAGACCCAGTACTTC. As protein: CASSYFQGATPETQYF. The V and J genes are TRBV6-2 or TRBV6-3 and TRBJ2-5, with 8 bases lining up with TRBD1. The CDR3 has 16 amino acids. Germline V gene lookup returns CDR1 MNHEY and CDR2 SVGEGT. Germline trimming cut 1 base from V and 4 bases from J; bases unmatched to any gene: 8.

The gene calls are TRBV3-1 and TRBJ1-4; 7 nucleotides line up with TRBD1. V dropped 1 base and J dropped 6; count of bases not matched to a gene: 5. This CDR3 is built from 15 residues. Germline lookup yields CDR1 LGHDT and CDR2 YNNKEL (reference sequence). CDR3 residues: CASSQARGVHEKLFF. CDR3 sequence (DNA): TGTGCCAGCAGCCAAGCCAGGGGGGTGCATGAAAAACTGTTTTTT.

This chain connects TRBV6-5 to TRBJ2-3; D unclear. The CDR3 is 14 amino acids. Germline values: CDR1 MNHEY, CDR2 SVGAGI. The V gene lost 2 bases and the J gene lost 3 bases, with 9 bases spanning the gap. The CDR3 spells CASSYIPGTDTQYF. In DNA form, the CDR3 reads TGTGCCAGCAGTTACATTCCAGGTACAGATACGCAGTATTTT.

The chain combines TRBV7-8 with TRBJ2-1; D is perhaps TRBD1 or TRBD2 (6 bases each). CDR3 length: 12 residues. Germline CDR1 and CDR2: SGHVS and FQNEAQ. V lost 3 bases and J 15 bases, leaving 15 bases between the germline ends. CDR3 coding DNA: TGTGCCAGCAGCTTGGGGGGCCACATGGCGTTCTTC. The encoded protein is CASSLGGHMAFF.

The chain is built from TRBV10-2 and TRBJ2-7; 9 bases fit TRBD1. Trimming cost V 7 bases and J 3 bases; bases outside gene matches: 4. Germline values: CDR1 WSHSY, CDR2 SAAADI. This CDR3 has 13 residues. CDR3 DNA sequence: TGCGCCAGCACAAGACAGGGGGACTACGAGCAGTACTTC. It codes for CASTRQGDYEQYF.

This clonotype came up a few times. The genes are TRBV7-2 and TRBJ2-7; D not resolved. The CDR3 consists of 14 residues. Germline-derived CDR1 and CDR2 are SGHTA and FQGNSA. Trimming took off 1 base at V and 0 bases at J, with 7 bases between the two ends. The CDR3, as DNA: TGTGCCAGCAGCTTAGACTTCTACTCCTACGAGCAGTACTTC. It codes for CASSLDFYSYEQYF.

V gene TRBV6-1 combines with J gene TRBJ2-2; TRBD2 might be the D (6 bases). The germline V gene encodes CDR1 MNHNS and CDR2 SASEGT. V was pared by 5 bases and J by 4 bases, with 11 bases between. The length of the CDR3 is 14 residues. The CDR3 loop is CASSYLASTGELFF. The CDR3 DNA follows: TGTGCCAGCAGTTATCTAGCGAGCACCGGGGAGCTGTTTTTT.

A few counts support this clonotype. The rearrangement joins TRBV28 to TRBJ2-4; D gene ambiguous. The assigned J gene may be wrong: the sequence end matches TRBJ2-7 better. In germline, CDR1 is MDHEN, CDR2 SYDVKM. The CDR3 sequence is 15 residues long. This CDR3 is CASSLRSYINYEQYF. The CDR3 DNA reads TGTGCCAGCAGTTTACGGTCCTATATTAACTACGAGCAGTACTTC.

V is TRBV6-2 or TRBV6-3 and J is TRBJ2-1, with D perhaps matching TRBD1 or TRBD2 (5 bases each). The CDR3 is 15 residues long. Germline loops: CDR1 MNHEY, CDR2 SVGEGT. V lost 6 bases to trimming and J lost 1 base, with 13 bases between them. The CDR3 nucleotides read TGTGCCAGCAGCTTTTGGGGCGGGTCCTACAATGAGCAGTTCTTC. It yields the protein CASSFWGGSYNEQFF.

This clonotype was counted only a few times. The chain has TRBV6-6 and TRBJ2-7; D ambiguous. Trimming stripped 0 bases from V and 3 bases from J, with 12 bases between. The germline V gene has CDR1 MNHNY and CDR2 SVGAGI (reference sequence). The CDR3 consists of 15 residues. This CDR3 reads CASSYSKGPVYEQYF. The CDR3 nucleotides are TGTGCCAGCAGTTACTCAAAGGGTCCAGTCTACGAGCAGTACTTC.

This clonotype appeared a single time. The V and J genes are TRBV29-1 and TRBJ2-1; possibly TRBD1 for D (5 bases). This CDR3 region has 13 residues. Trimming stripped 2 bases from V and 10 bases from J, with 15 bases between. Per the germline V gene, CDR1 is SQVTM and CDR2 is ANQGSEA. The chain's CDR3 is CSVELDSFPEQFF. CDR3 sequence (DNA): TGCAGCGTTGAACTCGACAGTTTTCCCGAGCAGTTCTTC.

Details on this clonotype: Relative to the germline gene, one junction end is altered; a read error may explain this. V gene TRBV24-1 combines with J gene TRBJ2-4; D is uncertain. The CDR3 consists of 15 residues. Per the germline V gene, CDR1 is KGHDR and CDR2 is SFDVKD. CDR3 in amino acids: CATGDGVGAKNIQYF. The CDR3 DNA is TGTGCCACCGGTGATGGGGTAGGGGCCAAAAACATTCAGTACTTC.